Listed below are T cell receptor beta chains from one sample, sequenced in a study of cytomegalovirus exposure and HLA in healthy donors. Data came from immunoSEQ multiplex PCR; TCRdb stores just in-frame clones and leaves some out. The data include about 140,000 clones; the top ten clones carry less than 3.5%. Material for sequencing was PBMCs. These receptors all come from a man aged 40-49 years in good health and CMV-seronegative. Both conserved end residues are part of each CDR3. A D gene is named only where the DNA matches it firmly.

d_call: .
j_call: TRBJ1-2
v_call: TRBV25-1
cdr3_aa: CASSEGGNYGYTF
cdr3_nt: TGTGCCAGCAGTGAGGGGGGAAACTATGGCTACACCTTC

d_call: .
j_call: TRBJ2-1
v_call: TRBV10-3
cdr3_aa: CATAPRGTYNEQFF
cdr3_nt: TGTGCCACCGCCCCTAGAGGTACCTACAATGAGCAGTTCTTC

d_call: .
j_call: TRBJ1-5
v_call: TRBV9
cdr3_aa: CASSVAGASNQPQHF
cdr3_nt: TGTGCCAGCAGCGTAGCAGGGGCGAGCAATCAGCCCCAGCATTTT

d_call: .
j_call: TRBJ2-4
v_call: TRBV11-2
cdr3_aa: CASSLEEIAKNIQYF
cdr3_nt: TGTGCCAGCAGCTTAGAAGAGATAGCCAAAAACATTCAGTACTTC

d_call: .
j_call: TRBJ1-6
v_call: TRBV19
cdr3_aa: CASSPPGDSPLHF
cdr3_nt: TGTGCCAGTAGTCCCCCCGGTGATTCACCCCTCCACTTT

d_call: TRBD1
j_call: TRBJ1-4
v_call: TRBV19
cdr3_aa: CASNRGDSTNEKLFF
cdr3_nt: TGTGCCAGTAACAGGGGGGATTCAACTAATGAAAAACTGTTTTTT

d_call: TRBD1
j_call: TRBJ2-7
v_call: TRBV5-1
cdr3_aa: CASTPGTGLSYEQYF
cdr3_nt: TGCGCCAGCACCCCGGGGACAGGACTCTCCTACGAGCAGTACTTC

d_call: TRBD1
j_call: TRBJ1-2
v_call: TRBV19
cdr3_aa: CASSATSGGGYTF
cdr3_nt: TGTGCCAGTAGTGCCACATCAGGGGGTGGCTACACCTTC

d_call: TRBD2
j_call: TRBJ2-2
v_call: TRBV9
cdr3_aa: CASSWGEGQYNTGELFF
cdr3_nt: TGTGCCAGCAGCTGGGGGGAGGGCCAATACAACACCGGGGAGCTGTTTTTT

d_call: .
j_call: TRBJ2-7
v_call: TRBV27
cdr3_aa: CASSLGSEQYF
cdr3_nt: TGTGCCAGCAGTCTCGGGAGCGAGCAGTACTTC

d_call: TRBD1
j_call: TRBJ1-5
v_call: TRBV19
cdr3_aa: CASNARRQGTSQPQHF
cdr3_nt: TGTGCCAGTAACGCAAGAAGACAGGGGACATCACAGCCCCAGCATTTT

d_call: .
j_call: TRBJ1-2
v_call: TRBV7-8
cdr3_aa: CASSLAGASYGYTF
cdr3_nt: TGTGCCAGCAGCTTGGCAGGGGCAAGTTATGGCTACACCTTC

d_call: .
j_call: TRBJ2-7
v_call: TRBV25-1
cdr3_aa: CASSDRELHF
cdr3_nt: TGTGCCAGCAGTGACCGAGAACTTCACTTC

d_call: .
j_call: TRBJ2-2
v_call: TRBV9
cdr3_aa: CASSVGDTNTGELFF
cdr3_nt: TGTGCCAGCAGCGTTGGGGACACGAACACCGGGGAGCTGTTTTTT

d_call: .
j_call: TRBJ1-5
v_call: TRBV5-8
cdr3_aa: CASSLWRGNQPQHF
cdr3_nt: TGTGCCAGCAGCTTGTGGAGAGGCAATCAGCCCCAGCATTTT

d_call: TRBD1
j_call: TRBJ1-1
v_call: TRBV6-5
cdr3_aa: CASSFEGAWTEAFF
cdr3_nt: TGTGCCAGCAGTTTCGAGGGGGCCTGGACTGAAGCTTTCTTT

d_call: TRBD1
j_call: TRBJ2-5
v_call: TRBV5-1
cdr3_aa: CASSFTGGFGTQYF
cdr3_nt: TGCGCCAGCAGCTTCACAGGGGGGTTTGGGACCCAGTACTTC

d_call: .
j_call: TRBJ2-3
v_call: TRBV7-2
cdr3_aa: CASSSQGSTDTQYF
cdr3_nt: TGTGCCAGCAGCTCCCAGGGCTCCACAGATACGCAGTATTTT

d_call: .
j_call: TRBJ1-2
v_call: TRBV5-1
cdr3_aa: CASSLASGRIRGYTF
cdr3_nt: TGCGCCAGCAGCTTGGCCTCAGGGAGGATTCGTGGCTACACCTTC

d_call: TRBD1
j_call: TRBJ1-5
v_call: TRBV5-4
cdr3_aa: CASSFGTGGSGNQPQHF
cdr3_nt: TGTGCCAGCAGCTTTGGGACAGGGGGATCGGGCAATCAGCCCCAGCATTTT

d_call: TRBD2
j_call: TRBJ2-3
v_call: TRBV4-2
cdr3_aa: CASSQTGLAGGITDTQYF
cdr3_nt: TGTGCCAGCAGCCAGACCGGACTAGCGGGGGGGATCACAGATACGCAGTATTTT

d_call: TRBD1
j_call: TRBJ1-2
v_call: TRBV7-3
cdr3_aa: CASSLTGSYGYTF
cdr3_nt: TGTGCCAGCAGCCTGACAGGGAGCTATGGCTACACCTTC

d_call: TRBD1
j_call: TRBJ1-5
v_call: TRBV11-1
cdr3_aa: CASSPDRGKVAQPQHF
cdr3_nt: TGTGCCAGCAGCCCGGACAGGGGGAAGGTTGCTCAGCCCCAGCATTTT

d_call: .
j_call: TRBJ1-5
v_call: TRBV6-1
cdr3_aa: CATGSNQPQHF
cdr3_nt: TGTGCCACCGGTAGCAATCAGCCCCAGCATTTT

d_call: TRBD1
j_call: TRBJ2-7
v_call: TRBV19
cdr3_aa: CASSPPGQVSEQYF
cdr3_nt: TGTGCCAGTAGTCCACCAGGACAGGTCTCCGAGCAGTACTTC

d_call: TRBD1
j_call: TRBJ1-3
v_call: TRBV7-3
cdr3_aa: CASSRDRGNTIYF
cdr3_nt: TGTGCCAGCAGCCGCGACAGGGGTAACACCATATATTTT

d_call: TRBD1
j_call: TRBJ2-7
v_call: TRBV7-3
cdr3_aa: CASSPGTGKQYF
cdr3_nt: TGTGCCAGCAGCCCCGGGACAGGGAAGCAGTACTTC